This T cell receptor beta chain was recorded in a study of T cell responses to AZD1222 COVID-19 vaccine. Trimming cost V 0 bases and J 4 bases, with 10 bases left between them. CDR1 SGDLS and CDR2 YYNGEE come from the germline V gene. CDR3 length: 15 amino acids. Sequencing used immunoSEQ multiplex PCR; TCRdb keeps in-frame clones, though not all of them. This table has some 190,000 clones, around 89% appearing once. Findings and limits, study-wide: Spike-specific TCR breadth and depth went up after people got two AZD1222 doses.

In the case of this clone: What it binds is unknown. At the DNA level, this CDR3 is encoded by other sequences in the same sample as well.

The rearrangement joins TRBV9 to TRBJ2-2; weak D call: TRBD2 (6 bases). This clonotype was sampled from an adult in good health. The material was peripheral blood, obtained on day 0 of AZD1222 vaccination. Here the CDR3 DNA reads TGTGCCAGCAGCGTAGGCCAGGGAGGCACCGGGGAGCTGTTTTTT. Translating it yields CASSVGQGGTGELFF. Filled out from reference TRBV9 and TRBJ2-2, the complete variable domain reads DSGVTQTPKHLITATGQRVTLRCSPRSGDLSVYWYQQSLDQGLQFLIQYYNGEERAKGNILERFSAQQFPDLHSELNLSSLELGDSALYFCASSVGQGGTGELFFGEGSRLTVL.